This T cell receptor (beta chain) emerged from a study of blood T cell repertoires in COVID-19. The wider study: Specimens from acute and convalescent COVID-19 originated in the United States, Italy and Spain.

Germline CDR1 and CDR2: SGHTA and FQGNSA. V lost 5 bases to trimming and J lost 3 bases, with 14 bases between them. CDR3 length: 15 residues. The assay was immunoSEQ multiplex PCR, and TCRdb's table has in-frame clones only and misses some. The sample holds 140,000 to 150,000 clones; about four fifths are singletons and the top ten take about 8%. The chain has TRBV7-2 and TRBJ2-1, with D maybe TRBD1 (6 bases). Sequenced material: peripheral blood. The sequence was collected from a human donor with acute or convalescent COVID-19. The donor label of this sample is uncertain. CDR3: CASSLGTLIYNEQFF. In DNA, the CDR3 is TGTGCCAGCAGCCTAGGGACACTAATCTACAATGAGCAGTTCTTC.